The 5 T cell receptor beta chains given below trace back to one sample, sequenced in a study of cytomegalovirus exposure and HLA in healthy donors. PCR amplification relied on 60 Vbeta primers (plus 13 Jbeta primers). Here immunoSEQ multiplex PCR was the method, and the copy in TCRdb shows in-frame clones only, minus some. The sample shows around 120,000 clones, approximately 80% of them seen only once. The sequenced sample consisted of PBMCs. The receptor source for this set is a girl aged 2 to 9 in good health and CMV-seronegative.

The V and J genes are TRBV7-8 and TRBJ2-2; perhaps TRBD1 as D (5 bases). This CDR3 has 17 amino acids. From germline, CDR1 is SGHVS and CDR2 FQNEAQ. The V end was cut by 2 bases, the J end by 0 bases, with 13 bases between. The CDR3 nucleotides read TGTGCCAGCAGCTTACCAAACAGGAGCGCGAACACCGGGGAGCTGTTTTTT. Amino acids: CASSLPNRSANTGELFF.

The CDR3 region has the DNA TGTGCCAGCAGCTTTCCCAGGGGCCGGGGAACTGAAGCTTTCTTT. Translation gives CASSFPRGRGTEAFF. The V gene is TRBV5-4, the J gene TRBJ1-1, with a weak D call TRBD1 (6 bases). The CDR3 runs 15 residues. The germline V and J ends were trimmed by 2 bases and 5 bases, with 16 bases remaining between them. Per germline, CDR1 SGHNT and CDR2 YYREEE (reference sequence).

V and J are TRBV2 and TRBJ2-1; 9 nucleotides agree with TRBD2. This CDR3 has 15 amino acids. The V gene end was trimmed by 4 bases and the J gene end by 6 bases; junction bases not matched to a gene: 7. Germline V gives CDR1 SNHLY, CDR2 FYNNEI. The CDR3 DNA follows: TGTGCCAGCAGTGCCTGGACTAGCGCCATCAATGAGCAGTTCTTC. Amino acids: CASSAWTSAINEQFF. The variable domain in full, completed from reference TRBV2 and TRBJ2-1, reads EPEVTQTPSHQVTQMGQEVILRCVPISNHLYFYWYRQILGQKVEFLVSFYNNEISEKSEIFDDQFSVERPDGSNFTLKIRSTKLEDSAMYFCASSAWTSAINEQFFGPGTRLTVL.

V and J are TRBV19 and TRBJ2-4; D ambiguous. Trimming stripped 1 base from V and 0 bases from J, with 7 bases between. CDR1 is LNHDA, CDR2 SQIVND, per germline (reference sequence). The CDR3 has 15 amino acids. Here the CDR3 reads CASSIAGLAKNIQYF. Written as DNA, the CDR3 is TGTGCCAGTAGTATAGCTGGCCTAGCCAAAAACATTCAGTACTTC. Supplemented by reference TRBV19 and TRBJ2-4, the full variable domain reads DGGITQSPKYLFRKEGQNVTLSCEQNLNHDAMYWYRQDPGQGLRLIYYSQIVNDFQKGDIAEGYSVSREKKESFPLTVTSAQKNPTAFYLCASSIAGLAKNIQYFGAGTRLSVL.

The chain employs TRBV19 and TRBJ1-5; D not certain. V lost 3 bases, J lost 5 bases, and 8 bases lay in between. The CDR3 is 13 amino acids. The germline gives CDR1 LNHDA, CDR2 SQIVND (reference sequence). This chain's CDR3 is CASSMGRHQPQHF. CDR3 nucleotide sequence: TGTGCCAGTAGTATGGGCAGACATCAGCCCCAGCATTTT. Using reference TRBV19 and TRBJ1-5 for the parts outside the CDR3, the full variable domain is DGGITQSPKYLFRKEGQNVTLSCEQNLNHDAMYWYRQDPGQGLRLIYYSQIVNDFQKGDIAEGYSVSREKKESFPLTVTSAQKNPTAFYLCASSMGRHQPQHFGDGTRLSIL.